In its sample, the clone carrying this TCR beta chain was seen a few times. The data originate from a study of blood T cell repertoires in COVID-19. Study-wide context: Some COVID-19 samples were acute and others convalescent; all came from the United States, Italy and Spain. In each case, the material was cDNA or gDNA derived from T cells, B-cell-depleted T cells, or PBMCs.

J gave up 0 bases and V 5 bases, and 5 bases lay outside the gene matches. CDR1 LGHDT and CDR2 YNNKEL come from the germline V gene (reference sequence). The CDR3 spans 15 residues. As handled by the study authors: For nucleated cells, counts were estimated from reference gene primer amplification. The method was immunoSEQ multiplex PCR; TCRdb's version includes in-frame clones alone and lacks a portion of them. For V, J and clone size, that table is used; D and trimming come from the DNA. This sample carries over 200,000 clones, 80% to 85% of them seen once, and the ten largest clones take 5.1%. This TCR was recovered from a human donor in a cohort sampled during active COVID-19. The chain combines TRBV3-1 (or the pseudogene TRBV3-2) with TRBJ2-7, with 9 bases lining up with TRBD1. The sample comprised peripheral blood. CDR3 region: CASSADRGYSYEQYF. DNA for the CDR3: TGTGCCAGCAGCGCAGACAGGGGGTACTCCTACGAGCAGTACTTC.